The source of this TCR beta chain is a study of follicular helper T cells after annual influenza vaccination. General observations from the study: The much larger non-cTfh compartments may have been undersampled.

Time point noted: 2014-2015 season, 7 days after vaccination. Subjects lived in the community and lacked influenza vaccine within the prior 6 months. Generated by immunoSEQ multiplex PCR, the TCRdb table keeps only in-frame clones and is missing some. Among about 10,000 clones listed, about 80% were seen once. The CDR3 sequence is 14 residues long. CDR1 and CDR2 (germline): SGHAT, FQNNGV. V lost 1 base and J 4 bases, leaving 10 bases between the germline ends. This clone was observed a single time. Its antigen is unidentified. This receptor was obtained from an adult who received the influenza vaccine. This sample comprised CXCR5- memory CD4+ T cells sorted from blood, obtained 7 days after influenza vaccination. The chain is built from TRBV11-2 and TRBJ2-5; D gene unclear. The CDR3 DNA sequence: TGTGCCAGCAGCTTAGGCCCTCCGTTAGAGACCCAGTACTTC. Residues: CASSLGPPLETQYF.